These T cell receptor beta chains were read from a single sample in a study of beta chain features in type 1 diabetes. TCRdb's copy holds only in-frame clones and misses some; the assay was immunoSEQ multiplex PCR. The sample has fewer than 350,000 clones; around a fifth are singletons. The specimen sequenced was naive CD4+ T cells from blood. The source of these receptors is a woman between 18 and 29 years old in good health. CDR3s include the opening cysteine and the closing phenylalanine or tryptophan. The D gene is left open where the match is weak. The listing skips clone size in some rows; elsewhere it reads once, few, many or a size class.

length: 13
V: TRBV11-3
D: .
size: .
J: TRBJ2-3
DNA: TGTGCCAGCAGCTTAGAGTCGGGGGATACGCAGTATTTT
CDR3: CASSLESGDTQYF

length: 16
V: TRBV18
D: TRBD2
size: .
J: TRBJ2-1
DNA: TGTGCCAGCTCACCACGGGGACTAGCGGGCAACAATGAGCAGTTCTTC
CDR3: CASSPRGLAGNNEQFF

length: 16
V: TRBV4-1
D: .
size: .
J: TRBJ2-5
DNA: TGCGCCAGCAGCCAAGGAGTGGTGACACACCAAGAGACCCAGTACTTC
CDR3: CASSQGVVTHQETQYF

length: 15
V: TRBV7-9
D: TRBD2
size: .
J: TRBJ2-3
DNA: TGTGCCAGCAGCTCCAGGACTAGAACCACAGATACGCAGTATTTT
CDR3: CASSSRTRTTDTQYF

length: 17
V: TRBV29-1
D: TRBD2
size: .
J: TRBJ2-6
DNA: TGCAGCGGTCTCAAGCGGGACCGCATCTCTGGGGCCAACGTCCTGACTTTC
CDR3: CSGLKRDRISGANVLTF

length: 14
V: TRBV2
D: .
size: few
J: TRBJ2-1
DNA: TGTGCCAGCAGGGCACGGGGAACTGGCGATGAGCAGTTCTTC
CDR3: CASRARGTGDEQFF

length: 15
V: TRBV29-1
D: TRBD2
size: .
J: TRBJ2-3
DNA: TGCAGCGTCACTAGCGGGGGCCGCGCGGGGGATACGCAGTATTTT
CDR3: CSVTSGGRAGDTQYF

length: 16
V: TRBV5-1
D: TRBD2
size: .
J: TRBJ2-7
DNA: TGCGCCAGCAGCTTGGGGACTAGCGGAGGAACCTACGAGCAGTACTTC
CDR3: CASSLGTSGGTYEQYF

length: 15
V: TRBV30
D: TRBD2
size: few
J: TRBJ2-1
DNA: TGTGCCTGGAGTGTAGCGGGACTAGTAATCAATGAGCAGTTCTTC
CDR3: CAWSVAGLVINEQFF

length: 15
V: TRBV11-3
D: .
size: few
J: TRBJ1-4
DNA: TGTGCCAGCAGCTTAGGCGGACAGATTAATGAAAAACTGTTTTTT
CDR3: CASSLGGQINEKLFF

length: 11
V: TRBV30
D: .
size: .
J: TRBJ1-2
DNA: TGTGCCTGGAGTGTATTAAGCGGCTACACCTTC
CDR3: CAWSVLSGYTF

length: 16
V: TRBV11-2
D: .
size: .
J: TRBJ2-1
DNA: TGTGCCAGCAGCCCCTTGTTGAGGAGCTCCTACAATGAGCAGTTCTTC
CDR3: CASSPLLRSSYNEQFF

length: 18
V: TRBV4-1
D: TRBD2
size: .
J: TRBJ2-2
DNA: TGCGCCAGCAGCCCGAGGACTAGCGGGGAAACGAACACCGGGGAGCTGTTTTTT
CDR3: CASSPRTSGETNTGELFF

length: 13
V: TRBV12-5
D: .
size: .
J: TRBJ1-5
DNA: TGTGCTAGTGGGGGGGGTGGCAATCAGCCCCAGCATTTT
CDR3: CASGGGGNQPQHF

length: 13
V: TRBV30
D: TRBD2
size: .
J: TRBJ2-1
DNA: TGTGCCTGGAGTAGGTCTAGCGGGATGTGGTTGTTCTTC
CDR3: CAWSRSSGMWLFF

length: 13
V: TRBV4-1
D: .
size: .
J: TRBJ1-2
DNA: TGCGCCAGCAGCCAAGTAACCGTCGGGGGCTACACCTTC
CDR3: CASSQVTVGGYTF

length: 19
V: TRBV9
D: TRBD1
size: few
J: TRBJ2-6
DNA: TGTGCCAGCAGCTCCTACCCGGGACAGACTTTCTCTGGGGCCAACGTCCTGACTTTC
CDR3: CASSSYPGQTFSGANVLTF

length: 17
V: TRBV4-3
D: TRBD1
size: few
J: TRBJ1-2
DNA: TGCGCCAGCAGCCAAGATTTTGTAAACAGGGGGAATTATGGCTACACCTTC
CDR3: CASSQDFVNRGNYGYTF

length: 16
V: TRBV18
D: TRBD1
size: few
J: TRBJ2-6
DNA: TGTGCCAGCTCACCCCTGGACAGGGCTGGGGCCAACGTCCTGACTTTC
CDR3: CASSPLDRAGANVLTF

length: 14
V: TRBV29-1
D: .
size: .
J: TRBJ2-2
DNA: TGCAGCGTTGCCATCCAGGCGAACACCGGGGAGCTGTTTTTT
CDR3: CSVAIQANTGELFF

length: 12
V: TRBV6-1
D: TRBD2
size: .
J: TRBJ2-7
DNA: TGTGCCAGCAGTGGCAGGGAGGGCGAGCAGTACTTC
CDR3: CASSGREGEQYF

length: 13
V: TRBV13
D: .
size: .
J: TRBJ1-1
DNA: TGTGCCAGCAGCTTCAGGGTCGGCACTGAAGCTTTCTTT
CDR3: CASSFRVGTEAFF

length: 14
V: TRBV7-2
D: TRBD1
size: .
J: TRBJ1-2
DNA: TGTGCCAGCAGCACCTACAGGGGGCAGGAGAGCTACACCTTC
CDR3: CASSTYRGQESYTF

length: 15
V: TRBV19
D: .
size: few
J: TRBJ1-5
DNA: TGTGCCAGTAGTATAGACAGGGGTAGCAATCAGCCCCAGCATTTT
CDR3: CASSIDRGSNQPQHF

length: 15
V: TRBV4-1
D: TRBD2
size: .
J: TRBJ2-5
DNA: TGCGCCAGCAGCCAAGAGGGTAGCGGGGGCCTAACCCAGTACTTC
CDR3: CASSQEGSGGLTQYF

length: 16
V: TRBV18
D: TRBD1
size: few
J: TRBJ1-1
DNA: TGTGCCAGCTTCTCCGGGACAGGGGGGCGTAACACTGAAGCTTTCTTT
CDR3: CASFSGTGGRNTEAFF

length: 15
V: TRBV19
D: .
size: .
J: TRBJ1-2
DNA: TGTGCCAGTGCATCGACCGTGACAAGTAACTATGGCTACACCTTC
CDR3: CASASTVTSNYGYTF

length: 13
V: TRBV30
D: .
size: few
J: TRBJ1-4
DNA: TGTGCCTGCCGTACGGGGGGATCTGAAAAACTGTTTTTT
CDR3: CACRTGGSEKLFF

length: 14
V: TRBV25-1
D: .
size: .
J: TRBJ1-2
DNA: TGTGCCAGCAGTTCTACCGACAGAAACTATGGCTACACCTTC
CDR3: CASSSTDRNYGYTF

length: 14
V: TRBV30
D: TRBD2
size: .
J: TRBJ2-5
DNA: TGTGCCTGGACCAGCGGGGGGGACCAAGAGACCCAGTACTTC
CDR3: CAWTSGGDQETQYF

length: 13
V: TRBV6-6
D: TRBD1
size: few
J: TRBJ2-1
DNA: TGTGCCAGCAGTTCCGGGACAGGCAATGAGCAGTTCTTC
CDR3: CASSSGTGNEQFF

length: 14
V: TRBV11-2
D: TRBD1
size: .
J: TRBJ2-7
DNA: TGTGCCAGCAGCCAGAATCAGGGGGCCTACGAGCAGTACTTC
CDR3: CASSQNQGAYEQYF

length: 15
V: TRBV9
D: TRBD2
size: once
J: TRBJ2-7
DNA: TGTGCCAGCAGCGTTGCCGCTAGCGGGGCCTACGAGCAGTACTTC
CDR3: CASSVAASGAYEQYF

length: 18
V: TRBV5-6
D: .
size: .
J: TRBJ1-1
DNA: TGTGCCAGCAGCCATGGGGCAGGCCGAAGGTACGAGTACACTGAAGCTTTCTTT
CDR3: CASSHGAGRRYEYTEAFF

length: 15
V: TRBV5-1
D: TRBD1
size: .
J: TRBJ2-1
DNA: TGCGCCAGCAAGCGCGGGGGACAGGGCTACAATGAGCAGTTCTTC
CDR3: CASKRGGQGYNEQFF

length: 15
V: TRBV9
D: .
size: few
J: TRBJ2-7
DNA: TGTGCCAGCAGCGTAGCCAGAGGGGAGGCCTACGAGCAGTACTTC
CDR3: CASSVARGEAYEQYF

length: 15
V: TRBV18
D: TRBD2
size: .
J: TRBJ2-1
DNA: TGTGCCAGCTCAGTAGCGGGAGGGCCCTACAATGAGCAGTTCTTC
CDR3: CASSVAGGPYNEQFF

length: 15
V: TRBV7-2
D: .
size: .
J: TRBJ2-3
DNA: TGTGCCAGCAGCGCGCCGACTAGGGGCCCAGATACGCAGTATTTT
CDR3: CASSAPTRGPDTQYF

length: 17
V: TRBV9
D: TRBD2
size: .
J: TRBJ2-1
DNA: TGTGCCAGCAGCGCGGGGGGTGGGACTAGCGGGAGTCGGGAGCAGTTCTTC
CDR3: CASSAGGGTSGSREQFF

length: 14
V: TRBV4-3
D: .
size: .
J: TRBJ1-1
DNA: TGCGCCAGCAGCCTGCGCAGGGGAAACACTGAAGCTTTCTTT
CDR3: CASSLRRGNTEAFF

length: 12
V: TRBV29-1
D: .
size: .
J: TRBJ1-1
DNA: TGCAGCGTTGGTGGCGGAGCGACTGAAGCTTTCTTT
CDR3: CSVGGGATEAFF

length: 13
V: TRBV9
D: .
size: few
J: TRBJ1-1
DNA: TGTGCCAGCAGCGTTCAGGGGCACACTGAAGCTTTCTTT
CDR3: CASSVQGHTEAFF

length: 12
V: TRBV7-2
D: .
size: .
J: TRBJ1-1
DNA: TGTGCCAGCAGCTCCGATAGTACTGAAGCTTTCTTT
CDR3: CASSSDSTEAFF

length: 14
V: TRBV4-3
D: TRBD2
size: .
J: TRBJ2-5
DNA: TGCGCCAGCAGCTCGGGACTAGCGAAAGAGACCCAGTACTTC
CDR3: CASSSGLAKETQYF

length: 15
V: TRBV5-1
D: .
size: .
J: TRBJ2-2
DNA: TGCGCCAGCAGCCAGCAGGGTCAGCACACCGGGGAGCTGTTTTTT
CDR3: CASSQQGQHTGELFF

length: 14
V: TRBV5-1
D: .
size: few
J: TRBJ2-7
DNA: TGCGCCAGCAGCTTGGGAGACGTGGGAGCAGAGCAGTACTTC
CDR3: CASSLGDVGAEQYF

length: 15
V: TRBV11-2
D: TRBD2
size: few
J: TRBJ2-1
DNA: TGTGCCAGCAGCTTAGATTGGGACTATTACAATGAGCAGTTCTTC
CDR3: CASSLDWDYYNEQFF

length: 15
V: TRBV5-1
D: .
size: .
J: TRBJ1-6
DNA: TGCGCCAGCAGCTTCGAACAGGTGGAGAATTCACCCCTCCACTTT
CDR3: CASSFEQVENSPLHF